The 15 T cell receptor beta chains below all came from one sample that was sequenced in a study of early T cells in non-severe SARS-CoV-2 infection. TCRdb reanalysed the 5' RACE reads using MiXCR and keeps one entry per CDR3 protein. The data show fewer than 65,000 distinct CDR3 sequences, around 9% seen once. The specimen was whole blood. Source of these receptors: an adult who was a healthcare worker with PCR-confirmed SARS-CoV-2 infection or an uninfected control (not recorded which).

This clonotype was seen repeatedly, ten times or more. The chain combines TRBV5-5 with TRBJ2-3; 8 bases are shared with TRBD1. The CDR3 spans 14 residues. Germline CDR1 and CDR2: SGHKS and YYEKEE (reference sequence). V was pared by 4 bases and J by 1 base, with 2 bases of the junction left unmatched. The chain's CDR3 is CASSLDRGTDTQYF. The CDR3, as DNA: TGTGCCAGCAGCCTGGACAGGGGCACAGATACGCAGTATTTT. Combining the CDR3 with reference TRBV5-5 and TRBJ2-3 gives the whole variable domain DAGVTQSPTHLIKTRGQQVTLRCSPISGHKSVSWYQQVLGQGPQFIFQYYEKEERGRGNFPDRFSARQFPNYSSELNVNALLLGDSALYLCASSLDRGTDTQYFGPGTRLTVL.

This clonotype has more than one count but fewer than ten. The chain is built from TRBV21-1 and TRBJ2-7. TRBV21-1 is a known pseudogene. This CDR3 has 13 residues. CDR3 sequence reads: CASSLAVWYEQYF. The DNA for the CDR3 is TGTGCCAGCTCCTTGGCCGTCTGGTACGAGCAGTACTTC.

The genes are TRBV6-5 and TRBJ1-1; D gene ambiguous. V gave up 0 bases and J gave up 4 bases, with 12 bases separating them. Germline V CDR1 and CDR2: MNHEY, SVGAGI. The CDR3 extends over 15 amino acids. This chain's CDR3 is CASSYSTPRGTEAFF. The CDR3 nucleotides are TGTGCCAGCAGTTACTCGACTCCTCGGGGCACTGAAGCTTTCTTT.

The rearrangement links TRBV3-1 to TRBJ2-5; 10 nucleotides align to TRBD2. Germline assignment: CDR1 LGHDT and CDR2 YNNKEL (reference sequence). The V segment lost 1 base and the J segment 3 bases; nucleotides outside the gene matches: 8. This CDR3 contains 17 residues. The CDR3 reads CASSQGTEGLAEETQYF. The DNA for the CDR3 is TGTGCCAGCAGCCAAGGAACCGAAGGACTAGCGGAAGAGACCCAGTACTTC.

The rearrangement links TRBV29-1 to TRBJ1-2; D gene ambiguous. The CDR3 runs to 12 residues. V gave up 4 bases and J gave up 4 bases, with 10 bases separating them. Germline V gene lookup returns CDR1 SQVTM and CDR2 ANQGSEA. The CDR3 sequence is CSVGEGTYGYTF. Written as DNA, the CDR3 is TGCAGCGTTGGAGAGGGTACCTATGGCTACACCTTC. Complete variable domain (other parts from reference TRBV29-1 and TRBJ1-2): SAVISQKPSRDICQRGTSLTIQCQVDSQVTMMFWYRQQPGQSLTLIATANQGSEATYESGFVIDKFPISRPNLTFSTLTVSNMSPEDSSIYLCSVGEGTYGYTFGSGTRLTVV.

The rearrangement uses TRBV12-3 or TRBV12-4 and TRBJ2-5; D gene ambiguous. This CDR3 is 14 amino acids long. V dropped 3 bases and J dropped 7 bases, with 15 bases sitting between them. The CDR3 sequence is CASSFDSTVSTQYF. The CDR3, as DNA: TGTGCCAGCAGTTTTGACTCCACTGTCTCGACCCAGTACTTC.

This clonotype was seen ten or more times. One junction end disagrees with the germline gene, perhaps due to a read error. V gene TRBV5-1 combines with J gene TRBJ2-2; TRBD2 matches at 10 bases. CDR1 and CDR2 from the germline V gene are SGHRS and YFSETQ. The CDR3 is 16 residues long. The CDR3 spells CASRLGTSANTGELFF. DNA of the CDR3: TGCGCCAGCAGATTGGGGACTAGCGCGAACACCGGGGAGCTGTTTTTT.

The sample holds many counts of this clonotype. CDR3 sequence (DNA): TGTGCCAGCAGCCACCGGCTAAGGACCGAGCGCAATTCACCCCTCCACTTT. Translated: CASSHRLRTERNSPLHF. The chain carries TRBV13 and TRBJ1-6; the D is unclear. The length of the CDR3 is 17 residues. The V end was cut by 5 bases, the J end by 7 bases, with 21 bases between. Germline lookup yields CDR1 PRHDT and CDR2 FYEKMQ (reference sequence).

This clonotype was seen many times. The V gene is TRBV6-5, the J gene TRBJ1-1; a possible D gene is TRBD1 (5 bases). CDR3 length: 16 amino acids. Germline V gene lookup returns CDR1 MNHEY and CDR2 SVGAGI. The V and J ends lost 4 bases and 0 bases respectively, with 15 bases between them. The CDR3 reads CASSSNAWGLNTEAFF. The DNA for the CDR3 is TGTGCCAGCAGTTCCAATGCCTGGGGGTTGAACACTGAAGCTTTCTTT.

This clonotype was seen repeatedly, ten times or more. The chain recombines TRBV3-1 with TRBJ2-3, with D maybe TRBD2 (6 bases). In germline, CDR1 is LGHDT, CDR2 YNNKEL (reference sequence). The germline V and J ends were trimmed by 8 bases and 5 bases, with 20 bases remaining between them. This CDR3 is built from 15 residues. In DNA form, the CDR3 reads TGTGCCAGCTGCACTAATCTAGCCGGGGGAGATACGCAGTATTTT. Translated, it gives CASCTNLAGGDTQYF.

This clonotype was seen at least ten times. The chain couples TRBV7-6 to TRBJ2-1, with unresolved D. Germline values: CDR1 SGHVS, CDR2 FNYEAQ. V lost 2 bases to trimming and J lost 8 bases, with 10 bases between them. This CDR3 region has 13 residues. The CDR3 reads CASSLKWGDEQFF. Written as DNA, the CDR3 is TGTGCCAGCAGCTTAAAGTGGGGTGATGAGCAGTTCTTC.

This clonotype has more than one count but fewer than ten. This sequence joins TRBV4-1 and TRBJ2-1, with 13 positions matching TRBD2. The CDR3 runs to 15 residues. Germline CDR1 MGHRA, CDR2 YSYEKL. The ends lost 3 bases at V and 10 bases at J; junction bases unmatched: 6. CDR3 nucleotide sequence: TGCGCCAGCAGCCAGTTTTGGACTAGCGGGGGCGAGCAGTTCTTC. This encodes CASSQFWTSGGEQFF.

As DNA, the CDR3 is TGTGCCAGCAGCTCCCGATGGAATGAGCAGTTCTTC. This gives the protein CASSSRWNEQFF. This sequence joins TRBV7-9 and TRBJ2-1; D remains unclear. The CDR3 spans 12 residues. Germline CDR1 reads SEHNR; CDR2 reads FQNEAQ (reference sequence). Trimming removed 4 bases from V and 7 bases from J, with 8 bases in between.

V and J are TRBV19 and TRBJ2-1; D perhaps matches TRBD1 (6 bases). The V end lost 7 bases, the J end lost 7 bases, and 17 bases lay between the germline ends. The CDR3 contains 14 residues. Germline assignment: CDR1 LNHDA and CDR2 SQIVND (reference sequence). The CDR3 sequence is CASKGGPADNEQFF. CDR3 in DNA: TGTGCCAGTAAAGGGGGACCAGCGGATAATGAGCAGTTCTTC.

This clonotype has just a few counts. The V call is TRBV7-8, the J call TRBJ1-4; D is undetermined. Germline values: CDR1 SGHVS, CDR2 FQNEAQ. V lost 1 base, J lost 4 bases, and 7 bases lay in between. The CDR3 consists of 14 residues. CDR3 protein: CASSLGGNNEKLFF. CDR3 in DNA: TGTGCCAGCAGCTTAGGGGGAAATAATGAAAAACTGTTTTTT.